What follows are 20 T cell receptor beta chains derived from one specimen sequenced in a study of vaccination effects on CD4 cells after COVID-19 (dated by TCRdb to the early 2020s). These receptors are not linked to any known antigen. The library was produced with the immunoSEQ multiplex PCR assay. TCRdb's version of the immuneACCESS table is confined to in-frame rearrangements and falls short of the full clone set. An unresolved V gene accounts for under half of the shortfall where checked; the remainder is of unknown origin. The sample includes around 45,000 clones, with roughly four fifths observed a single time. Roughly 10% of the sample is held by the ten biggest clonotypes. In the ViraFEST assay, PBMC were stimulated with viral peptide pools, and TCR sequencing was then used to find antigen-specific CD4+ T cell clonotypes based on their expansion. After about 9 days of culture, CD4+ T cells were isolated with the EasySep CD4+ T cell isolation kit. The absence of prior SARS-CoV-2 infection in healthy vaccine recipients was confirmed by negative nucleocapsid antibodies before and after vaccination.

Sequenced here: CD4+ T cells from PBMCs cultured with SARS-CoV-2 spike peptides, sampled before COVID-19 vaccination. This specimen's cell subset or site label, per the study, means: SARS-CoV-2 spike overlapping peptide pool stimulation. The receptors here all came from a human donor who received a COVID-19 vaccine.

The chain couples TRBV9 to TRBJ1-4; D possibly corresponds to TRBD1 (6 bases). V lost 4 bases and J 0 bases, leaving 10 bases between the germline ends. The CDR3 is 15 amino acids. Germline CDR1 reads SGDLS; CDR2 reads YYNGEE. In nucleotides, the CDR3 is TGTGCCAGCAGCCCCAGGACAGCAACTAATGAAAAACTGTTTTTT. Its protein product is CASSPRTATNEKLFF.

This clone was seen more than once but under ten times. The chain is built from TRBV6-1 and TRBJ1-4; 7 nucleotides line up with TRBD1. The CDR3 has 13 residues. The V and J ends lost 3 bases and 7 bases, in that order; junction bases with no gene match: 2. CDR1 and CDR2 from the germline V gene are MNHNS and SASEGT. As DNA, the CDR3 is TGTGCCAGCAGTGATTGGGACAGTGAAAAACTGTTTTTT. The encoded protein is CASSDWDSEKLFF.

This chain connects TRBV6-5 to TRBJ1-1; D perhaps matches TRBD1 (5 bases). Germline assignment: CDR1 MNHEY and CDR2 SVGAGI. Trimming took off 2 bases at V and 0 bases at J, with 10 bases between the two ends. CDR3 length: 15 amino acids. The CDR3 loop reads CASSYRAGMNTEAFF. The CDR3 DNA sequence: TGTGCCAGCAGTTACCGGGCAGGGATGAACACTGAAGCTTTCTTT.

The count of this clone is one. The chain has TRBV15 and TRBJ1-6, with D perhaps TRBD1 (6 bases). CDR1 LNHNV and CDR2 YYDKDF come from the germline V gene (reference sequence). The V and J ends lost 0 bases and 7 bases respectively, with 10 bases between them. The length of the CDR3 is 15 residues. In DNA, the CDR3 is TGTGCCACCAGCAGAGATGGGGGCAGAAATTCACCCCTCCACTTT. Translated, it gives CATSRDGGRNSPLHF.

In DNA, the CDR3 is TGTGCCAGCGAAACTAGTCGGGCCGTCAACACCGGGGAGCTGTTTTTT. Its translation is CASETSRAVNTGELFF. This sequence joins TRBV19 and TRBJ2-2; TRBD2 might be the D (5 bases). Between the trimmed V and J ends, which lost 9 bases and 2 bases, there was a span of 19 bases. From germline, CDR1 is LNHDA and CDR2 SQIVND (reference sequence). The CDR3 is 16 amino acids.

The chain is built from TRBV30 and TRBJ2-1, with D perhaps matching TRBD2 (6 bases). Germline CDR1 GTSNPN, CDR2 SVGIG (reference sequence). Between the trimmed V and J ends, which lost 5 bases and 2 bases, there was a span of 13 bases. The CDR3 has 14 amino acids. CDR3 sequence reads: CAWGRRAPYNEQFF. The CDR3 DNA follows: TGTGCCTGGGGGAGGAGGGCTCCCTACAATGAGCAGTTCTTC. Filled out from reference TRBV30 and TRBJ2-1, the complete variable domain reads SQTIHQWPATLVQPVGSPLSLECTVEGTSNPNLYWYRQAAGRGLQLLFYSVGIGQISSEVPQNLSASRPQDRQFILSSKKLLLSDSGFYLCAWGRRAPYNEQFFGPGTRLTVL.

The CDR3 DNA is TGCGCCAGCAGCCCAGACAGGGCAAGGGAGACCCAGTACTTC. Its translation: CASSPDRARETQYF. V and J are TRBV5-1 and TRBJ2-5, with TRBD1 matching over 7 bases. V was clipped by 4 bases and J by 5 bases; unmatched bases: 8. The germline V gene has CDR1 SGHRS and CDR2 YFSETQ. The CDR3 spans 14 residues. Complete variable domain (other parts from reference TRBV5-1 and TRBJ2-5): KAGVTQTPRYLIKTRGQQVTLSCSPISGHRSVSWYQQTPGQGLQFLFEYFSETQRNKGNFPGRFSGRQFSNSRSEMNVSTLELGDSALYLCASSPDRARETQYFGPGTRLLVL.

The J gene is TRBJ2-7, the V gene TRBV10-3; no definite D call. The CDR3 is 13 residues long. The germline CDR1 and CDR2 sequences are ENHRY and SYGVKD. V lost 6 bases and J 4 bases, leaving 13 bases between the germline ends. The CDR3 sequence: CAIRTGPPYEQYV. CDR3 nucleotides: TGTGCCATCAGGACCGGGCCCCCTTACGAGCAGTACGTC.

The CDR3 reads CASRAGQTGEQYV. The CDR3 coding sequence is TGCGCCAGCAGGGCGGGACAGACTGGAGAGCAGTACGTC. J is TRBJ2-7 and V is TRBV5-1; D is perhaps TRBD1 (7 bases). The germline CDR1 and CDR2 sequences are SGHRS and YFSETQ. Trimming shortened V by 5 bases and J by 7 bases, and 16 bases separated the two germline ends. This CDR3 spans 13 amino acids.

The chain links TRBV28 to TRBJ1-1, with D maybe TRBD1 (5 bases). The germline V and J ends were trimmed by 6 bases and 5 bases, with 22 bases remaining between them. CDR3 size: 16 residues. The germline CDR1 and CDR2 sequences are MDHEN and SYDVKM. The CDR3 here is CASSSAPGGGVTEAFF. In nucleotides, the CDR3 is TGTGCCAGCAGCTCTGCTCCGGGGGGAGGTGTTACTGAAGCTTTCTTT.

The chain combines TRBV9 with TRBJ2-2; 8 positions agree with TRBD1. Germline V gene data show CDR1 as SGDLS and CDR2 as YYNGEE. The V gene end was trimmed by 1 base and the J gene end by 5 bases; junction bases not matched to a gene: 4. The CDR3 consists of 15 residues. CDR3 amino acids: CASSVQGAFTGELFF. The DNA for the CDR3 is TGTGCCAGCAGCGTACAGGGGGCGTTTACCGGGGAGCTGTTTTTT.

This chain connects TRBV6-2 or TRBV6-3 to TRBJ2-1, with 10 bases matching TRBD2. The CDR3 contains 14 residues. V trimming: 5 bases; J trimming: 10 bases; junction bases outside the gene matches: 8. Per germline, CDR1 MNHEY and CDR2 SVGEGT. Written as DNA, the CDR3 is TGTGCCAGCAGTAGCGGGGGGGCGACTTTGGAGCAGTTCTTC. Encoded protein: CASSSGGATLEQFF.

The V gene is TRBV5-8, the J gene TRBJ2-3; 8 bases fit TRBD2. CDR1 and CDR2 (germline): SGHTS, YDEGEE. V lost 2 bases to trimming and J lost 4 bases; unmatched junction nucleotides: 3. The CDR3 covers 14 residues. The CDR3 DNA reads TGTGCCAGCAGCTTATCCGGGGGGGCAGATACGCAGTATTTT. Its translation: CASSLSGGADTQYF.

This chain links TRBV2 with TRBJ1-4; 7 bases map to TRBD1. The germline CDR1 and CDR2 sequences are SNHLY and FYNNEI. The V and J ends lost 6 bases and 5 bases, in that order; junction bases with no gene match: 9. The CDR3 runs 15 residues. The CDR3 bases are TGTGCCAGCAGCGCCAGACAGGGCGGGAATGAAAAACTGTTTTTT. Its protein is CASSARQGGNEKLFF. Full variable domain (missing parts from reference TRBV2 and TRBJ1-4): EPEVTQTPSHQVTQMGQEVILRCVPISNHLYFYWYRQILGQKVEFLVSFYNNEISEKSEIFDDQFSVERPDGSNFTLKIRSTKLEDSAMYFCASSARQGGNEKLFFGSGTQLSVL.

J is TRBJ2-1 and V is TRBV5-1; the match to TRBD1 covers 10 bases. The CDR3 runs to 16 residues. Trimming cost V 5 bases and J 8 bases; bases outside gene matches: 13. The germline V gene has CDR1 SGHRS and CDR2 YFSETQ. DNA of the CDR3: TGCGCCAGCAGTAAAAAAAGACAGGGGGCTATAGATGAGCAGTTCTTC. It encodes CASSKKRQGAIDEQFF.

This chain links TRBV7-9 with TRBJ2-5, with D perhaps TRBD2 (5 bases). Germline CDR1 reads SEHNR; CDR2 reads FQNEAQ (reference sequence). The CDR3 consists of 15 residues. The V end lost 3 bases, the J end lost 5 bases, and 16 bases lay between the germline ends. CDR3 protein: CASSFGVGDRETQYF. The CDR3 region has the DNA TGTGCCAGCAGCTTCGGGGTCGGGGATAGGGAGACCCAGTACTTC.

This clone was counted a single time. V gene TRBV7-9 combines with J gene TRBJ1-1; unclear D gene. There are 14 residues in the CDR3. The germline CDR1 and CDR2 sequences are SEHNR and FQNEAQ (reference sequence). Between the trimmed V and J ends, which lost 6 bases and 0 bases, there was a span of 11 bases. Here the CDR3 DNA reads TGTGCCAGCAGTCCTAATGGGTTGAACACTGAAGCTTTCTTT. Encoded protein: CASSPNGLNTEAFF.

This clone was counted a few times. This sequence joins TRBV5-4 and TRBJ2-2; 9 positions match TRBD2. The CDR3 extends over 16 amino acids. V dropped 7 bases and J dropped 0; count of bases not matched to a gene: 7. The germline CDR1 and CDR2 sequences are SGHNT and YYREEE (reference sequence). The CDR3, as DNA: TGTGCCAGCTTCCCGCGGGGGGGGGCGAACACCGGGGAGCTGTTTTTT. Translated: CASFPRGGANTGELFF.

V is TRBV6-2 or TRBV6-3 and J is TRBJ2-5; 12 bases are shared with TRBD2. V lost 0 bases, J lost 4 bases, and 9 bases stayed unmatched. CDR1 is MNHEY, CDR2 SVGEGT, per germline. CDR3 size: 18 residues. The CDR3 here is CASSYSLAGGPPRETQYF. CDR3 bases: TGTGCCAGCAGTTACTCTCTAGCGGGGGGGCCACCGAGAGAGACCCAGTACTTC.

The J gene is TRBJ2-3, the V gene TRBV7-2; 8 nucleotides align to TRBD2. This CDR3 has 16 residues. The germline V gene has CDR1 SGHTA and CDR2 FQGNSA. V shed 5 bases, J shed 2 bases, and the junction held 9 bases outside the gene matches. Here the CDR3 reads CASSGRAGGYTDTQYF. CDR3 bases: TGTGCCAGCAGCGGCAGGGCGGGGGGTTACACAGATACGCAGTATTTT.